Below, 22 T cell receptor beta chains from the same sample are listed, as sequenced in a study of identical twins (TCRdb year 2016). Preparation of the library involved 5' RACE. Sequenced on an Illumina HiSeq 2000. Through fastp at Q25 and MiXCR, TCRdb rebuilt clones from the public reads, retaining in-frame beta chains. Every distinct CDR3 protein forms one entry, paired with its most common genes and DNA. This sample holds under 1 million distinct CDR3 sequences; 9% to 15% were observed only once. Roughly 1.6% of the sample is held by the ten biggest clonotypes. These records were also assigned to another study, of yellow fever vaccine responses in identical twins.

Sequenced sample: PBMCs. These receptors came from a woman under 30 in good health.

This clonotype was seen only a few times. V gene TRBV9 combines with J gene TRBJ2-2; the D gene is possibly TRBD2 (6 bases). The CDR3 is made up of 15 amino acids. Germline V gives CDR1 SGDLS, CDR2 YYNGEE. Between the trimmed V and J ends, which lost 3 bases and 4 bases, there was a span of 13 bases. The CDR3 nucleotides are TGTGCCAGCAGCGATTCCGGGGGAGGCACCGGGGAGCTGTTTTTT. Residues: CASSDSGGGTGELFF. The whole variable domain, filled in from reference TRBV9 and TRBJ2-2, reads DSGVTQTPKHLITATGQRVTLRCSPRSGDLSVYWYQQSLDQGLQFLIQYYNGEERAKGNILERFSAQQFPDLHSELNLSSLELGDSALYFCASSDSGGGTGELFFGEGSRLTVL.

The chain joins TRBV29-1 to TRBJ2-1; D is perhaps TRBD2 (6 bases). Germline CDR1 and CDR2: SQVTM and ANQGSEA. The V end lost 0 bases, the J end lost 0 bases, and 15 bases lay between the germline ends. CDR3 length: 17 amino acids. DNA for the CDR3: TGCAGCGTTGAAGATCGGGCTAGCGCCACCTCCTACAATGAGCAGTTCTTC. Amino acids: CSVEDRASATSYNEQFF.

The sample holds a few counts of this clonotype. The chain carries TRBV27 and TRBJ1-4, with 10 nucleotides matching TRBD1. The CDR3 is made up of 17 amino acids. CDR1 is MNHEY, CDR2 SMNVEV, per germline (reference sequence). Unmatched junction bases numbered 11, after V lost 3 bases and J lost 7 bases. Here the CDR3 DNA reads TGTGCCAGCAGTTTCCGGGACAGGGGTTATTCGTTTGAAAAACTGTTTTTT. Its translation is CASSFRDRGYSFEKLFF. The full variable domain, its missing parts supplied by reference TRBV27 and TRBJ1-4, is EAQVTQNPRYLITVTGKKLTVTCSQNMNHEYMSWYRQDPGLGLRQIYYSMNVEVTDKGDVPEGYKVSRKEKRNFPLILESPSPNQTSLYFCASSFRDRGYSFEKLFFGSGTQLSVL.

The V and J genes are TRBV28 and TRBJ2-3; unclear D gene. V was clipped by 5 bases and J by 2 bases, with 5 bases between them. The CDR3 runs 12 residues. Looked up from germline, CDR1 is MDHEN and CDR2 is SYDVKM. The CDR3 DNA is TGTGCCAGCAGTGTCATCACAGATACGCAGTATTTT. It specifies CASSVITDTQYF.

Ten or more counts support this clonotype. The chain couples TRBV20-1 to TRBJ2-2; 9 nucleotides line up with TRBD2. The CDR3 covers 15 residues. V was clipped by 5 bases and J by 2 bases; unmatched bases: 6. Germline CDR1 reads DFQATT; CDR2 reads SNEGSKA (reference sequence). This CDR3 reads CSARLSGGNTGELFF. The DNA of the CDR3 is TGCAGTGCTCGACTTAGCGGGGGAAACACCGGGGAGCTGTTTTTT.

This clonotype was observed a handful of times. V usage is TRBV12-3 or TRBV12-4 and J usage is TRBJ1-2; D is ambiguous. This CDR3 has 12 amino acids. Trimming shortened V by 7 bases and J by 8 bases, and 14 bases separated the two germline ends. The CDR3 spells CASKLGFGGYTF. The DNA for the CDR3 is TGTGCCAGCAAATTGGGGTTCGGAGGCTACACCTTC.

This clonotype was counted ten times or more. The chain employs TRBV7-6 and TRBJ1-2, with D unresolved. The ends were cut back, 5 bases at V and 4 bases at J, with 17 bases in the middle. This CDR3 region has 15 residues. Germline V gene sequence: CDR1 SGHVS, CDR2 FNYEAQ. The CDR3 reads CASSATDGWGYGYTF. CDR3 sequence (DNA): TGTGCCAGCAGCGCAACCGACGGATGGGGCTATGGCTACACCTTC.

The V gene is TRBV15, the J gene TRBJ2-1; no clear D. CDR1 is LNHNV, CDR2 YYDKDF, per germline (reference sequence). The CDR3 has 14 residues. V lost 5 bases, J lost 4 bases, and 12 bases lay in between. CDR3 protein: CATSAENPYNEQFF. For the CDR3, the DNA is TGTGCCACCAGCGCGGAGAATCCTTACAATGAGCAGTTCTTC.

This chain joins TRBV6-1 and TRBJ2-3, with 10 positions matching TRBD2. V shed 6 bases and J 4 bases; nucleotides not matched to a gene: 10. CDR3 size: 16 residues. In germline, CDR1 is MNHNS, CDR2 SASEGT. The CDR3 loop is CASSRNLAGGSDTQYF. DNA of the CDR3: TGTGCCAGCAGCCGAAATTTAGCGGGAGGATCAGATACGCAGTATTTT.

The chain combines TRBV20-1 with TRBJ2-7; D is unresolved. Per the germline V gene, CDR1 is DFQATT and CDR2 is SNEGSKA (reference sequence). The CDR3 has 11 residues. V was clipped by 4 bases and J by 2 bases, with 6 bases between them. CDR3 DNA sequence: TGCAGTGCTACTATCGCCTACGAGCAGTACTTC. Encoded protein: CSATIAYEQYF.

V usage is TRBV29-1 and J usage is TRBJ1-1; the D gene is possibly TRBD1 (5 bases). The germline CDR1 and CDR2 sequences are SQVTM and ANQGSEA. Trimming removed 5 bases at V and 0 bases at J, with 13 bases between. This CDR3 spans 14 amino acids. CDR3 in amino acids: CSVPIRGLNTEAFF. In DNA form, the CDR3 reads TGCAGCGTTCCCATTCGGGGGTTGAACACTGAAGCTTTCTTT.

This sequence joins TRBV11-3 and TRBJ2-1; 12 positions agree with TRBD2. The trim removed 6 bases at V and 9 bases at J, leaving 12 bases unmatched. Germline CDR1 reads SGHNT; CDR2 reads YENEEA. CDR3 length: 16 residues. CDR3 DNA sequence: TGTGCCAGCAGATCCGGACTAGCGGGATATTATAGTGAGCAGTTCTTC. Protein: CASRSGLAGYYSEQFF.

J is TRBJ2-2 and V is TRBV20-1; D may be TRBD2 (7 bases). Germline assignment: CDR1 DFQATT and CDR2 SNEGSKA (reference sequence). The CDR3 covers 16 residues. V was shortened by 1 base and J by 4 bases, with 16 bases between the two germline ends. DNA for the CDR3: TGCAGTGCTAGAGCTGTTAGGGGGGGGATCACCGGGGAGCTGTTTTTT. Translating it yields CSARAVRGGITGELFF.

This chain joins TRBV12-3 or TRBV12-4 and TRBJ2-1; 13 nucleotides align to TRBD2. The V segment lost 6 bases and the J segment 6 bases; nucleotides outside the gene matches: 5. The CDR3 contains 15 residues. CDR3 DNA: TGTGCCAGCAGGGATACTAGCGGGAGGGGCAATGAGCAGTTCTTC. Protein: CASRDTSGRGNEQFF.

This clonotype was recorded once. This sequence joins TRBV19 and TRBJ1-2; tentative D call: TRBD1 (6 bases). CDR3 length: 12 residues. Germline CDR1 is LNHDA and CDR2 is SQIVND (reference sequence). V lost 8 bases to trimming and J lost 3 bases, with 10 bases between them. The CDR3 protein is CASGDTYYGYTF. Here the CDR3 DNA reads TGTGCCAGTGGGGACACCTACTATGGCTACACCTTC.

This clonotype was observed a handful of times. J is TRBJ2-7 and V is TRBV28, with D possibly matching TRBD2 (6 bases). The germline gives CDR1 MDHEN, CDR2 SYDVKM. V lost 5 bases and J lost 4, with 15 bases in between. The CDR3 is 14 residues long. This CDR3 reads CASSPRELGYEQYF. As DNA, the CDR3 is TGTGCCAGCAGTCCCCGGGAGCTTGGTTACGAGCAGTACTTC.

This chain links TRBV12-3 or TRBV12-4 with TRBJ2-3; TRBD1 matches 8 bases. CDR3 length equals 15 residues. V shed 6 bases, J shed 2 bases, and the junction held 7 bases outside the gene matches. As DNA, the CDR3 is TGTGCCAGCAGCCAGGGGGCCGGAATCACAGATACGCAGTATTTT. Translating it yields CASSQGAGITDTQYF.

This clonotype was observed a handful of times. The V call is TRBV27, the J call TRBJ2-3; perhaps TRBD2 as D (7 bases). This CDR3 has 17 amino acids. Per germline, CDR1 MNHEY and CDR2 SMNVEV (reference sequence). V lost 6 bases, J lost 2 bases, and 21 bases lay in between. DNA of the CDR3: TGTGCCAGCAGCAACCCCGGGGGGCGTCGACTCACAGATACGCAGTATTTT. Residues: CASSNPGGRRLTDTQYF.

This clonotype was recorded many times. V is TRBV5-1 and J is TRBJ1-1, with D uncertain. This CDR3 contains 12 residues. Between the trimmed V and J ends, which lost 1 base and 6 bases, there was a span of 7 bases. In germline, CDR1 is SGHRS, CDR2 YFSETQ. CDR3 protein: CASSLSEAEAFF. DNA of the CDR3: TGCGCCAGCAGCTTGAGTGAGGCTGAAGCTTTCTTT.

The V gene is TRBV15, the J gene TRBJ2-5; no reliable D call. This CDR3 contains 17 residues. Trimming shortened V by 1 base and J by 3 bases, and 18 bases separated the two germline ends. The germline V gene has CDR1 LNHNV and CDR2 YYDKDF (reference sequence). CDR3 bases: TGTGCCACCAGCAGAGGAGGAAGGGCGGCGGCTAAAGAGACCCAGTACTTC. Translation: CATSRGGRAAAKETQYF. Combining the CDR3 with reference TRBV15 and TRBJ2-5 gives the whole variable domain DAMVIQNPRYQVTQFGKPVTLSCSQTLNHNVMYWYQQKSSQAPKLLFHYYDKDFNNEADTPDNFQSRRPNTSFCFLDIRSPGLGDTAMYLCATSRGGRAAAKETQYFGPGTRLLVL.

CDR3 bases: TGCAGCGTTGGTCCGGGGGTGCCAGATACGCAGTATTTT. This gives the protein CSVGPGVPDTQYF. The chain uses TRBV29-1 and TRBJ2-3; TRBD2 might be the D (6 bases). The germline V gene has CDR1 SQVTM and CDR2 ANQGSEA. The CDR3 has 13 amino acids. Trimming cost V 4 bases and J 4 bases, with 12 bases left between them.

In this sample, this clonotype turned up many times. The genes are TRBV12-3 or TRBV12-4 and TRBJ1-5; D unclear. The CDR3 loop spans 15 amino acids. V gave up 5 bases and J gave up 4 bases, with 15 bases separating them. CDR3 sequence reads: CASSHSRPTNQPQHF. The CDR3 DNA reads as TGTGCCAGCAGTCACTCTCGACCGACTAATCAGCCCCAGCATTTT.